The 12 T cell receptor beta chains reported below all come from one sample, sequenced in a study of cytomegalovirus exposure and HLA in healthy donors. The PCR ran on 60 Vbeta and 13 Jbeta primers. Produced via immunoSEQ multiplex PCR; TCRdb's table is partial and in-frame only. Of 99,000 or so clones listed, under 85% are singletons. Sequenced: PBMCs. These receptors originate from a man aged 30 to 45 in good health and CMV-seronegative.

This clone was picked up many times. The rearrangement links TRBV5-5 to TRBJ2-7; D gene unclear. The CDR3 has 11 residues. Germline V lookup: CDR1 SGHKS, CDR2 YYEKEE (reference sequence). The V gene lost 3 bases and the J gene lost 4 bases, with 5 bases spanning the gap. The CDR3 spells CASSSRYEQYF. The CDR3 DNA follows: TGTGCCAGCAGCTCGAGATACGAGCAGTACTTC.

This clone was seen a handful of times. This rearrangement joins TRBV18 to TRBJ1-1; no definite D call. The germline V and J ends were trimmed by 5 bases and 4 bases, with 5 bases remaining between them. Germline V CDR1 and CDR2: KGHSH, LQKENI. The CDR3 covers 11 residues. The CDR3 sequence is CASSSFTEAFF. The DNA of the CDR3 is TGTGCCAGCTCATCCTTCACTGAAGCTTTCTTT.

This chain uses TRBV13 with TRBJ2-1; 11 bases line up with TRBD2. Germline V CDR1 and CDR2: PRHDT, FYEKMQ (reference sequence). V trimming: 5 bases; J trimming: 9 bases; junction bases outside the gene matches: 15. CDR3 length: 17 residues. The CDR3 sequence: CASSPLGVAGGLGEQFF. The CDR3 nucleotides read TGTGCCAGCAGCCCCCTGGGGGTAGCGGGAGGGCTCGGTGAGCAGTTCTTC.

The chain combines TRBV14 with TRBJ1-2; TRBD1 matches 11 bases. CDR1 is SGHDN and CDR2 is FVKESK in the germline V gene. V shed 4 bases, J shed 4 bases, and the junction held 5 bases outside the gene matches. The CDR3 length is 15 residues. The CDR3 spells CASSPGTGGFYGYTF. CDR3 nucleotide sequence: TGTGCCAGCAGCCCCGGGACAGGGGGATTCTATGGCTACACCTTC. Filled out from reference TRBV14 and TRBJ1-2, the complete variable domain reads EAGVTQFPSHSVIEKGQTVTLRCDPISGHDNLYWYRRVMGKEIKFLLHFVKESKQDESGMPNNRFLAERTGGTYSTLKVQPAELEDSGVYFCASSPGTGGFYGYTFGSGTRLTVV.

The rearrangement joins TRBV10-3 to TRBJ2-7; a possible D gene is TRBD1 (6 bases). V lost 2 bases to trimming and J lost 4 bases, with 15 bases between them. CDR1 is ENHRY and CDR2 is SYGVKD in the germline V gene. The CDR3 has 15 amino acids. The CDR3 bases are TGTGCCATCAGTGAGCCTGACAGGTTAGCGTACGAGCAGTACTTC. The encoded protein is CAISEPDRLAYEQYF.

This clone was detected once. DNA of the CDR3: TGTGCCATCAGTAGCGAGGGGACAGGGTGGGACTATGGCTACACCTTC. Translation gives CAISSEGTGWDYGYTF. The chain uses TRBV10-3 and TRBJ1-2; 9 nucleotides agree with TRBD1. Looked up from germline, CDR1 is ENHRY and CDR2 is SYGVKD. J was trimmed by 3 bases and V by 5 bases; bases with no gene match: 10. CDR3 length: 16 amino acids.

Only one count was recorded for this clone. The chain has TRBV27 and TRBJ1-1; 10 nucleotides align to TRBD1. The CDR3 loop spans 15 amino acids. Germline V gene data show CDR1 as MNHEY and CDR2 as SMNVEV (reference sequence). V shed 3 bases and J 2 bases; nucleotides not matched to a gene: 3. CDR3 sequence: CASSLTGGLNTEAFF. The DNA for the CDR3 is TGTGCCAGCAGTTTGACAGGGGGCTTAAACACTGAAGCTTTCTTT.

The sample holds one count of this clone. The CDR3 nucleotides are TGTGCCTGCCAGTACAGGAAAGGCAGGGGTCTCACCCTCCACTTT. Amino acids: CACQYRKGRGLTLHF. The rearrangement uses TRBV30 and TRBJ1-6; D is perhaps TRBD1 (6 bases). Trimming pared 6 bases from V and 14 bases from J, leaving 26 bases between. The CDR3 loop spans 15 amino acids. Germline-derived CDR1 and CDR2 are GTSNPN and SVGIG (reference sequence).

On this clone: One end of the junction is discordant with germline, which a read error may explain. The sample has other DNA sequences that encode this CDR3 too. J is TRBJ2-7 and V is TRBV5-1, with 9 positions matching TRBD1. Germline assignment: CDR1 SGHRS and CDR2 YFSETQ. The CDR3 is made up of 15 amino acids. The CDR3 DNA is TGTGCCAGCAGCTGGGGGACAGGGTCAATCTACGAGCAGTACTTC. The encoded protein is CASSWGTGSIYEQYF.

The V call is TRBV30, the J call TRBJ2-5; 8 bases match TRBD1. V shed 1 base and J 2 bases; nucleotides not matched to a gene: 3. This CDR3 spans 14 amino acids. The V gene's germline CDR1 is GTSNPN and CDR2 SVGIG (reference sequence). CDR3 DNA sequence: TGTGCCTGGAGTGGCCACAGGGGGCAAGAGACCCAGTACTTC. Its translation is CAWSGHRGQETQYF. The variable domain in full, with the rest retrieved from reference TRBV30 and TRBJ2-5, is SQTIHQWPATLVQPVGSPLSLECTVEGTSNPNLYWYRQAAGRGLQLLFYSVGIGQISSEVPQNLSASRPQDRQFILSSKKLLLSDSGFYLCAWSGHRGQETQYFGPGTRLLVL.

The J gene is TRBJ2-5, the V gene TRBV29-1; possible D gene TRBD2, 5 bases. Germline assignment: CDR1 SQVTM and CDR2 ANQGSEA. V shed 7 bases and J shed 5 bases, with 14 bases lying between them. The CDR3 is 12 amino acids. The CDR3 is CSDTKGGETQYF. The CDR3 DNA follows: TGCAGCGATACCAAAGGCGGGGAGACCCAGTACTTC.

The chain carries TRBV7-9 and TRBJ1-1; 8 bases agree with TRBD1. CDR3 length: 15 residues. V shed 3 bases and J 2 bases; nucleotides not matched to a gene: 5. Germline lookup yields CDR1 SEHNR and CDR2 FQNEAQ (reference sequence). CDR3 region: CASSLLTGENTEAFF. DNA for the CDR3: TGTGCCAGCAGCTTGTTGACAGGGGAAAACACTGAAGCTTTCTTT.